The rows below give T cell receptor beta chains drawn from one sample of a study of blood T cells in healthy people across ages. TCRdb used MiXCR to reprocess the 5' RACE reads, holding one entry per CDR3 protein. This sample has roughly 1.5 million distinct CDR3 sequences, with about 45% found just once. Sequenced input: blood. The source of these receptors is a young woman in good health. Each CDR3 is given with its conserved first and last residue. A D gene is named only where the DNA matches it firmly. Only some rows state a clone size, as once, few, many or a class for expanded clones.

v_gene: TRBV7-8; abundance: NA; d_gene: NA; j_gene: TRBJ1-1; CDR3nt: TGTGCCAGCAGCCGACGGGGGAGGGGAACCACTGAAGCTTTCTTT; CDR3aa: CASSRRGRGTTEAFF
v_gene: TRBV2; abundance: few; d_gene: NA; j_gene: TRBJ2-3; CDR3nt: TGTGCCCCCAAGGGGAACCACGCAGATACGCAGTATTTT; CDR3aa: CAPKGNHADTQYF
v_gene: TRBV29-1; abundance: NA; d_gene: NA; j_gene: TRBJ1-2; CDR3nt: TGCAGCGTTGATCAGGGGCGAGTTCCGGGCACCTTC; CDR3aa: CSVDQGRVPGTF
v_gene: TRBV29-1; abundance: NA; d_gene: NA; j_gene: TRBJ2-4; CDR3nt: TGCAGCGTTGAGGTACTCGAGATCCGGAGAAACATTCAGTACTTC; CDR3aa: CSVEVLEIRRNIQYF
v_gene: TRBV11-2; abundance: NA; d_gene: NA; j_gene: TRBJ2-6; CDR3nt: TGTGCCAGCAGCTTAGTCCCTTCAACAGTCCCCTACTCCTCTGGGGCCAACGTCCTGACTTTC; CDR3aa: CASSLVPSTVPYSSGANVLTF
v_gene: TRBV14; abundance: NA; d_gene: NA; j_gene: TRBJ2-3; CDR3nt: TGTGCCAGCAGCAGAAGCCAGGGTCTGCTCACAGATACGCAGTATTTT; CDR3aa: CASSRSQGLLTDTQYF
v_gene: TRBV12-3/TRBV12-4; abundance: many; d_gene: NA; j_gene: TRBJ2-1; CDR3nt: TGTGCCAGCAGTTTAGAAACTAGCTTGAATGAGCAGTTCTTC; CDR3aa: CASSLETSLNEQFF
v_gene: TRBV7-2; abundance: NA; d_gene: NA; j_gene: TRBJ2-7; CDR3nt: TGTGCCAGCAGCCCGACCACTAACGAGCAGTACTTC; CDR3aa: CASSPTTNEQYF
v_gene: TRBV14; abundance: NA; d_gene: NA; j_gene: TRBJ1-1; CDR3nt: TGTGCCAGCAGCCAAGGAGTGGGGGCAAACACTGAAGCTTTCTTT; CDR3aa: CASSQGVGANTEAFF
v_gene: TRBV20-1; abundance: NA; d_gene: TRBD2; j_gene: TRBJ2-1; CDR3nt: TGCAGTGCTCCTCTGGGACTAGCGGGGGGGCGTTCCTACAATGAGCAGTTCTTC; CDR3aa: CSAPLGLAGGRSYNEQFF
v_gene: TRBV29-1; abundance: few; d_gene: TRBD2; j_gene: TRBJ2-3; CDR3nt: TGCAGCGTTGAACAAAGGACTAGCGGGAATACGCAGTATTTT; CDR3aa: CSVEQRTSGNTQYF
v_gene: TRBV7-7; abundance: few; d_gene: TRBD2; j_gene: TRBJ2-3; CDR3nt: TGTGCTAGCAGCTTAGCGCCGGGGGGTGGCACAGATACGCAGTATTTT; CDR3aa: CASSLAPGGGTDTQYF
v_gene: TRBV27; abundance: NA; d_gene: NA; j_gene: TRBJ1-2; CDR3nt: TGTGCCAGCAGGTTGACAGAAAACTCAGGCTACTACGGCTACACCTTC; CDR3aa: CASRLTENSGYYGYTF
v_gene: TRBV4-3; abundance: NA; d_gene: TRBD1; j_gene: TRBJ1-2; CDR3nt: TGCGCCAGCAGCCAAGATGGCAGGGGGCTAGGCTTTTGGGATGGCTACACCTTC; CDR3aa: CASSQDGRGLGFWDGYTF
v_gene: TRBV4-1; abundance: few; d_gene: TRBD2; j_gene: TRBJ2-5; CDR3nt: TGCGCCAGCAGCCTCCTTATCGGGGGGAAAGAGACCCAGTACTTC; CDR3aa: CASSLLIGGKETQYF
v_gene: TRBV12-3/TRBV12-4; abundance: NA; d_gene: TRBD2; j_gene: TRBJ2-7; CDR3nt: TGTGCCAGCAGTCTCGGACCAGCGGGGTCCTACGAGCAGTACTTC; CDR3aa: CASSLGPAGSYEQYF
v_gene: TRBV5-1; abundance: once; d_gene: NA; j_gene: TRBJ2-5; CDR3nt: TGCGCCAGCAGCTTAGTAGACGCATCGGGGGAGACCCAGTACTTC; CDR3aa: CASSLVDASGETQYF
v_gene: TRBV7-6; abundance: few; d_gene: TRBD1; j_gene: TRBJ1-6; CDR3nt: TGTGCCAGCAGCTTAGTGGGGACAGGGGCTAATTCACCCCTCCACTTT; CDR3aa: CASSLVGTGANSPLHF
v_gene: TRBV12-3/TRBV12-4; abundance: NA; d_gene: TRBD1; j_gene: TRBJ1-2; CDR3nt: TGTGCCAGCATCCTTGGGACAGCGGTGGTAGGTGGCTACACCTTC; CDR3aa: CASILGTAVVGGYTF
v_gene: TRBV5-5; abundance: few; d_gene: TRBD2; j_gene: TRBJ2-7; CDR3nt: TGTGCCAGCAGCTCCGGACTAGCGGTTGCCTACGAGCAGTACTTC; CDR3aa: CASSSGLAVAYEQYF
v_gene: TRBV7-9; abundance: few; d_gene: TRBD1; j_gene: TRBJ2-1; CDR3nt: TGTGCCAGCAGCTCGAGACAGGGGTTCTACAATGAGCAGTTCTTC; CDR3aa: CASSSRQGFYNEQFF